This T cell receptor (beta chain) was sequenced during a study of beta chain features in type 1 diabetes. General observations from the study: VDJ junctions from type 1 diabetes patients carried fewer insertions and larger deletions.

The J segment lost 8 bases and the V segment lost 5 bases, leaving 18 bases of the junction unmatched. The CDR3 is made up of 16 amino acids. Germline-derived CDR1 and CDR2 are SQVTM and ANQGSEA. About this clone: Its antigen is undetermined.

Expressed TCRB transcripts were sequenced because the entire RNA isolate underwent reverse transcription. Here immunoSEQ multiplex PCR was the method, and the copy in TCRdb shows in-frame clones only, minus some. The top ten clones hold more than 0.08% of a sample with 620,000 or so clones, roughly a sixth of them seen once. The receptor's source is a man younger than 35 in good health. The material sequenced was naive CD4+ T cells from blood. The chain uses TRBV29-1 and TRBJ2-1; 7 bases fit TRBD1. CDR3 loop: CSVRQGIRQALHEQFF. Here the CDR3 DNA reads TGCAGCGTTCGACAGGGTATCCGCCAAGCCCTGCATGAGCAGTTCTTC.